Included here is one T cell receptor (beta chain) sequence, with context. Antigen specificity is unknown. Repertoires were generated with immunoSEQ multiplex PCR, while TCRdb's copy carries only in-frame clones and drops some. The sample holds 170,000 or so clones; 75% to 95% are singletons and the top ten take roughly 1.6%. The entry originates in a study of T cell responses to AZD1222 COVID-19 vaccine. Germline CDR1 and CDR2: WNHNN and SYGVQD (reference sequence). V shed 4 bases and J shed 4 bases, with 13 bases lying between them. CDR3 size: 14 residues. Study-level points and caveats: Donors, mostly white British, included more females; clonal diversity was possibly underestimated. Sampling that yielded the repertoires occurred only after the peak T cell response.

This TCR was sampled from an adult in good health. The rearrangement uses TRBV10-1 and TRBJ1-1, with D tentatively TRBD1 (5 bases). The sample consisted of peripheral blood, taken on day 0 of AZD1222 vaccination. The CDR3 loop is CASSGGSAVTEAFF. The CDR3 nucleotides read TGCGCCAGCAGTGGGGGCAGTGCGGTCACTGAAGCTTTCTTT.